Following are 25 T cell receptor beta chains from one sample sequenced in a study of shared clonotypes between healthy human individuals. The protocol was immunoSEQ multiplex PCR, while the TCRdb copy is restricted to in-frame clones and leaves out a portion. The data hold about 1.5 million clones, with 95% to 99% observed a single time. Material: naive CD4+ T cells sorted from blood. Stated subset: CD45RA+ positively selected. The receptors here all came from a man in his thirties or forties in good health.

The gene calls are TRBV11-2 and TRBJ2-1, with TRBD2 identical over 7 bases. The junction had 3 bases not matched to a gene; V was cut back by 4 bases and J by 0 bases. CDR1 SGHAT and CDR2 FQNNGV come from the germline V gene. CDR3 length: 15 residues. The chain's CDR3 is CASSSGTISYNEQFF. The DNA for the CDR3 is TGTGCCAGCAGCTCCGGGACTATCTCCTACAATGAGCAGTTCTTC.

This chain joins TRBV5-1 and TRBJ1-2; D perhaps matches TRBD1 (5 bases). V lost 3 bases to trimming and J lost 6 bases, with 15 bases between them. This CDR3 contains 14 residues. Germline V CDR1 and CDR2: SGHRS, YFSETQ. This CDR3 reads CASSYSTVDDGYTF. Here the CDR3 DNA reads TGCGCCAGCAGCTACTCGACAGTGGACGATGGCTACACCTTC.

The rearrangement joins TRBV29-1 to TRBJ2-7; maybe TRBD2 (6 bases). Germline V lookup: CDR1 SQVTM, CDR2 ANQGSEA. V lost 4 bases and J 1 base, leaving 17 bases between the germline ends. The CDR3 covers 15 residues. The DNA for the CDR3 is TGCAGCGTTGTATATTCGAGGGAGGCTTCCTACGAGCAGTACTTC. This translates into CSVVYSREASYEQYF.

The chain carries TRBV11-2 and TRBJ1-2; D is uncertain. The V gene's germline CDR1 is SGHAT and CDR2 FQNNGV. Trimming removed 4 bases from V and 0 bases from J, with 15 bases in between. The CDR3 runs to 16 residues. This CDR3 is CASSYPGTGSNYGYTF. CDR3 in DNA: TGTGCCAGCAGCTACCCCGGAACTGGATCTAACTATGGCTACACCTTC. Combining the CDR3 with reference TRBV11-2 and TRBJ1-2 gives the whole variable domain EAGVAQSPRYKIIEKRQSVAFWCNPISGHATLYWYQQILGQGPKLLIQFQNNGVVDDSQLPKDRFSAERLKGVDSTLKIQPAKLEDSAVYLCASSYPGTGSNYGYTFGSGTRLTVV.

This chain links TRBV27 with TRBJ2-1; TRBD2 matches 8 bases. The CDR3 totals 15 residues. Per the germline V gene, CDR1 is MNHEY and CDR2 is SMNVEV (reference sequence). V gave up 6 bases and J gave up 2 bases; unmatched junction bases: 6. The CDR3 nucleotides are TGTGCCAGCAGCTCAGCGGGAGACGCCTACAATGAGCAGTTCTTC. It yields the protein CASSSAGDAYNEQFF.

This clone was found once. The CDR3 loop reads CASSQDPGGGWGSNQPQHF. CDR3 coding DNA: TGCGCCAGCAGCCAAGATCCTGGGGGAGGCTGGGGTAGCAATCAGCCCCAGCATTTT. V gene TRBV4-1 combines with J gene TRBJ1-5; the D gene is possibly TRBD1 (5 bases). V gave up 0 bases and J gave up 0 bases, with 18 bases separating them. The CDR3 contains 19 residues. CDR1 is MGHRA and CDR2 is YSYEKL in the germline V gene.

The DNA of the CDR3 is TGTGCCAGCAGCTTTTCAAGACGAATAGCGGGAGGCACCTACGAGCAGTACTTC. Translation: CASSFSRRIAGGTYEQYF. This chain connects TRBV11-2 to TRBJ2-7; 10 bases map to TRBD2. Unmatched junction bases numbered 13, after V lost 3 bases and J lost 2 bases. This CDR3 comprises 18 residues. In germline, CDR1 is SGHAT, CDR2 FQNNGV.

CDR3 in DNA: TGTGCCAGCAGCCCGACAGGGCTGCCCTCCTACGAGCAGTACTTC. This sequence encodes CASSPTGLPSYEQYF. The gene calls are TRBV7-2 and TRBJ2-7; 7 bases are a match to TRBD1. CDR1 and CDR2 (germline): SGHTA, FQGNSA. CDR3 length: 15 amino acids. V gave up 5 bases and J gave up 0 bases; unmatched junction bases: 7.

This chain uses TRBV2 with TRBJ1-5, with 7 bases identical to TRBD1. Trimming removed 4 bases from V and 1 base from J; junction bases left unmatched: 4. The length of the CDR3 is 15 residues. Germline CDR1 SNHLY, CDR2 FYNNEI. CDR3 nucleotide sequence: TGTGCCAGCAGTGCGGGGGGACAGAGCAATCAGCCCCAGCATTTT. This translates into CASSAGGQSNQPQHF.

This sequence joins TRBV19 and TRBJ2-7, with TRBD1 identical over 7 bases. CDR3 length equals 14 residues. With V trimmed by 8 bases and J by 2 bases, 9 bases remained unmatched. Germline V CDR1 and CDR2: LNHDA, SQIVND (reference sequence). The CDR3 DNA reads as TGTGCCAGTGAAATAGACAGGGCTACCTACGAGCAGTACTTC. Residues: CASEIDRATYEQYF.

The rearrangement uses TRBV30 and TRBJ1-1, with D maybe TRBD1 (5 bases). Germline-derived CDR1 and CDR2 are GTSNPN and SVGIG (reference sequence). CDR3 length: 13 amino acids. Trimming removed 5 bases from V and 1 base from J, with 11 bases in between. CDR3 DNA: TGTGCCTGGCGGAGGGACGGGAACACTGAAGCTTTCTTT. Translation gives CAWRRDGNTEAFF.

CDR3 bases: TGTGCCAGCAGCAAAGGACCTCTTGGCTACACCTTC. As protein: CASSKGPLGYTF. This chain links TRBV21-1 with TRBJ1-2. TRBV21-1 is described as a pseudogene. CDR3 length: 12 amino acids.

This rearrangement joins TRBV10-2 to TRBJ1-1; D might be TRBD1 (6 bases). The CDR3 runs 17 residues. Trimming stripped 6 bases from V and 0 bases from J, with 20 bases between. From germline, CDR1 is WSHSY and CDR2 SAAADI. The CDR3 sequence: CASRRLATGSLNTEAFF. The CDR3, as DNA: TGCGCCAGCAGAAGACTAGCTACAGGGTCCTTGAACACTGAAGCTTTCTTT.

The chain carries TRBV18 and TRBJ2-1; D gene uncertain. This CDR3 region has 15 residues. Germline V gene sequence: CDR1 KGHSH, CDR2 LQKENI. Trimming took 3 bases from V and 5 from J, leaving 14 bases between them. CDR3 loop: CASSPGINGHNEQFF. The CDR3 nucleotides are TGTGCCAGCTCACCTGGAATCAACGGTCACAATGAGCAGTTCTTC.

The chain carries TRBV11-3 and TRBJ2-7, with TRBD1 as a possible D gene (6 bases). V shed 5 bases and J shed 6 bases, with 23 bases lying between them. This CDR3 comprises 16 residues. CDR1 is SGHNT, CDR2 YENEEA, per germline. The CDR3 protein is CASSPASGEKSSEQYF. In DNA, the CDR3 is TGTGCCAGCAGCCCGGCCTCAGGGGAAAAGTCTTCCGAGCAGTACTTC.

V gene TRBV10-2 combines with J gene TRBJ2-7, with TRBD1 matching over 7 bases. The CDR3 extends over 14 amino acids. Germline V gene lookup returns CDR1 WSHSY and CDR2 SAAADI. Losses at the gene ends were 4 bases for V and 1 base for J; bases not matched to a gene: 4. The CDR3: CASSGRGMSYEQYF. The CDR3 nucleotides are TGCGCCAGCAGTGGCAGGGGGATGTCCTACGAGCAGTACTTC.

The chain is built from TRBV13 and TRBJ2-1, with 9 positions matching TRBD2. Germline V gives CDR1 PRHDT, CDR2 FYEKMQ (reference sequence). V lost 5 bases and J lost 3; bases outside the gene matches: 17. The CDR3 loop spans 19 amino acids. CDR3: CASSPLAGLSPRIYNEQFF. The CDR3 DNA reads TGTGCCAGCAGCCCGCTAGCGGGATTAAGCCCCAGAATCTACAATGAGCAGTTCTTC.

The rearrangement joins TRBV29-1 to TRBJ1-2, with D unclear. Trimming shortened V by 7 bases and J by 2 bases, and 20 bases separated the two germline ends. Germline CDR1 SQVTM, CDR2 ANQGSEA. CDR3 length: 15 residues. The CDR3 nucleotides are TGCAGCGCTCTTCTGGCCCCCCGGCGGAACTATGGCTACACCTTC. This encodes CSALLAPRRNYGYTF.

The chain has TRBV6-1 and TRBJ2-1, with TRBD2 identical over 7 bases. CDR3 length equals 11 residues. J was trimmed by 15 bases and V by 5 bases; bases with no gene match: 7. Germline V lookup: CDR1 MNHNS, CDR2 SASEGT. In DNA form, the CDR3 reads TGTGCCAGCAGTTTTCCGGGACTATCGTTCTTC. This encodes CASSFPGLSFF.

A remark on this clone: Other nucleotide sequences from this sample produce the same CDR3. This chain links TRBV5-1 with TRBJ2-7; the D gene is possibly TRBD1 (5 bases). The germline V gene encodes CDR1 SGHRS and CDR2 YFSETQ. This CDR3 has 13 amino acids. The germline V and J ends were trimmed by 1 base and 4 bases, with 9 bases remaining between them. The DNA for the CDR3 is TGCGCCAGCAGCTTGAAGGGGCTGTACGAGCAGTACTTC. Translated: CASSLKGLYEQYF.

The gene calls are TRBV5-1 and TRBJ2-3; D is perhaps TRBD2 (5 bases). Germline CDR1 is SGHRS and CDR2 is YFSETQ. The CDR3 is 16 residues long. Between the trimmed V and J ends, which lost 5 bases and 1 base, there was a span of 17 bases. The CDR3 sequence is CASSRRVTGGTDTQYF. The CDR3 coding sequence is TGCGCCAGCAGTCGTAGGGTTACCGGGGGCACAGATACGCAGTATTTT.

DNA for the CDR3: TGTGCCAGCTCAAAACTAGCGGGGGACTGGGGGCCCTACGAGCAGTACTTC. This gives the protein CASSKLAGDWGPYEQYF. The chain joins TRBV18 to TRBJ2-7; 11 positions agree with TRBD2. The J segment lost 2 bases and the V segment lost 5 bases, leaving 11 bases of the junction unmatched. The CDR3 length is 17 residues. Germline V lookup: CDR1 KGHSH, CDR2 LQKENI.

The chain uses TRBV7-8 and TRBJ2-7, with 11 bases aligning to TRBD1. V lost 4 bases and J lost 2; bases outside the gene matches: 13. Germline CDR1 and CDR2: SGHVS and FQNEAQ. This CDR3 spans 18 amino acids. CDR3 protein: CASSWTGGSRITAYEQYF. DNA for the CDR3: TGTGCCAGCAGCTGGACAGGGGGCTCCAGAATTACTGCCTACGAGCAGTACTTC.

This chain uses TRBV5-1 with TRBJ2-7, with 7 bases identical to TRBD1. V trimming: 4 bases; J trimming: 4 bases; junction bases outside the gene matches: 8. The CDR3 totals 14 residues. Germline assignment: CDR1 SGHRS and CDR2 YFSETQ. The CDR3 sequence is CASSVDRSRYEQYF. In DNA, the CDR3 is TGCGCCAGCAGCGTGGACAGGAGTCGATACGAGCAGTACTTC.

The V and J genes are TRBV4-3 and TRBJ2-7; 8 bases map to TRBD1. V shed 4 bases, J shed 5 bases, and the junction held 7 bases outside the gene matches. Germline V gene data show CDR1 as LGHNA and CDR2 as YSLEER. This CDR3 region has 14 residues. The CDR3 is CASSRTGFQDEQYF. CDR3 coding DNA: TGCGCCAGCAGCCGGACAGGGTTTCAGGACGAGCAGTACTTC.